These 28 T cell receptor beta chains originate from one sample sequenced in a study of blood T cell repertoires in COVID-19. Clones were sequenced by immunoSEQ multiplex PCR, and TCRdb holds only the in-frame ones, with some missing. The sample holds roughly 160,000 clones, about 91% seen once. Sequenced material: peripheral blood. Source of these receptors: an older woman who had recovered from COVID-19.

V is TRBV24-1 and J is TRBJ2-2; 8 bases line up with TRBD2. After removal of 5 bases from V and 1 base from J, the junction contained 14 bases not matched to a gene. CDR3 size: 19 residues. Per the germline V gene, CDR1 is KGHDR and CDR2 is SFDVKD. The chain's CDR3 is CATSAPEGQAGGNTGELFF. The CDR3 coding sequence is TGTGCCACCAGTGCCCCGGAGGGCCAGGCGGGAGGGAACACCGGGGAGCTGTTTTTT.

The rearrangement links TRBV2 to TRBJ2-2; 8 nucleotides line up with TRBD1. V lost 4 bases and J lost 5; bases outside the gene matches: 6. This CDR3 region has 15 residues. Germline CDR1 and CDR2: SNHLY and FYNNEI. CDR3 DNA: TGTGCCAGCAGTGTTGGACAGGGTCCAACCGGGGAGCTGTTTTTT. Amino acid sequence: CASSVGQGPTGELFF.

V and J are TRBV30 and TRBJ2-7; 10 bases agree with TRBD2. CDR1 and CDR2 from the germline V gene are GTSNPN and SVGIG (reference sequence). This CDR3 region has 16 residues. V shed 0 bases and J 3 bases; nucleotides not matched to a gene: 8. The CDR3 loop reads CAWSVGLVAGGYEQYF. The CDR3 DNA is TGTGCCTGGAGTGTTGGGTTGGTAGCGGGGGGCTACGAGCAGTACTTC.

The chain combines TRBV2 with TRBJ1-2, with D hard to call. Trimming took off 6 bases at V and 4 bases at J, with 6 bases between the two ends. CDR3 length equals 11 residues. Germline CDR1 and CDR2: SNHLY and FYNNEI. CDR3 loop: CASRYSYGYTF. The CDR3 DNA follows: TGTGCCAGCAGGTACTCCTATGGCTACACCTTC.

V gene TRBV11-3 combines with J gene TRBJ2-1; D may be TRBD1 (5 bases). Germline CDR1 SGHNT, CDR2 YENEEA. The ends were cut back, 5 bases at V and 5 bases at J, with 19 bases in the middle. The CDR3 contains 16 residues. The CDR3 region is CASSAPPRNRNNEQFF. The CDR3 coding sequence is TGTGCCAGCAGCGCTCCCCCCCGCAACAGGAACAATGAGCAGTTCTTC.

The rearrangement joins TRBV6-5 to TRBJ1-1, with D possibly being TRBD1 (5 bases). Trimming left V 4 bases short and J 4 bases short, with 7 bases between. The CDR3 extends over 12 amino acids. Germline loops: CDR1 MNHEY, CDR2 SVGAGI. CDR3 DNA sequence: TGTGCCAGCAGTTCGCAGGGCACTGAAGCTTTCTTT. Encoded protein: CASSSQGTEAFF.

The count of this clone is one. The rearrangement uses TRBV7-9 and TRBJ1-2; 11 bases agree with TRBD1. The CDR3 is made up of 16 amino acids. The V gene end was trimmed by 5 bases and the J gene end by 4 bases; junction bases not matched to a gene: 9. Looked up from germline, CDR1 is SEHNR and CDR2 is FQNEAQ (reference sequence). The CDR3 reads CASSPGTGGVAYGYTF. The CDR3 bases are TGTGCCAGCAGCCCGGGGACAGGGGGGGTAGCCTATGGCTACACCTTC. Full variable domain (missing parts from reference TRBV7-9 and TRBJ1-2): DTGVSQNPRHKITKRGQNVTFRCDPISEHNRLYWYRQTLGQGPEFLTYFQNEAQLEKSRLLSDRFSAERPKGSFSTLEIQRTEQGDSAMYLCASSPGTGGVAYGYTFGSGTRLTVV.

The chain links TRBV11-2 to TRBJ1-5; weak D call: TRBD1 (5 bases). Germline V gene lookup returns CDR1 SGHAT and CDR2 FQNNGV. The CDR3 totals 12 residues. Trimming took off 4 bases at V and 11 bases at J, with 12 bases between the two ends. CDR3 amino acids: CASSSGREAQHF. CDR3 sequence (DNA): TGTGCCAGCAGCTCAGGGCGGGAAGCCCAGCATTTT.

This chain connects TRBV27 to TRBJ1-6; possible D gene TRBD1, 5 bases. Trimming removed 4 bases from V and 9 bases from J, with 13 bases in between. The V gene's germline CDR1 is MNHEY and CDR2 SMNVEV (reference sequence). The CDR3 runs 14 residues. CDR3 in DNA: TGTGCCAGCAGTTATAGGGGAAGGAGTTCACCCCTCCACTTT. It encodes CASSYRGRSSPLHF.

This chain links TRBV30 with TRBJ2-5; TRBD2 matches at 8 bases. From germline, CDR1 is GTSNPN and CDR2 SVGIG (reference sequence). This CDR3 is 12 amino acids long. The trim removed 3 bases at V and 5 bases at J, leaving 2 bases unmatched. The DNA of the CDR3 is TGTGCCTGGAGCGGGGGGGCGGAGACCCAGTACTTC. Its translation is CAWSGGAETQYF.

As to this clone: Other DNA variants within this sample encode the same CDR3. V and J are TRBV15 and TRBJ2-1, with a weak D call TRBD1 (5 bases). This CDR3 spans 15 amino acids. Per germline, CDR1 LNHNV and CDR2 YYDKDF (reference sequence). Trimming shortened V by 0 bases and J by 4 bases, and 10 bases separated the two germline ends. CDR3 amino acids: CATSRDRGGYNEQFF. DNA for the CDR3: TGTGCCACCAGCAGAGATAGGGGCGGATACAATGAGCAGTTCTTC.

The chain combines TRBV3-1 (or the pseudogene TRBV3-2) with TRBJ1-2, with 8 bases identical to TRBD1. This CDR3 has 13 residues. The V segment lost 4 bases and the J segment 4 bases; nucleotides outside the gene matches: 2. Germline lookup yields CDR1 LGHDT and CDR2 YNNKEL (reference sequence). Written as DNA, the CDR3 is TGTGCCAGCAGCCTAGGACAGGGCTATGGCTACACCTTC. This encodes CASSLGQGYGYTF.

The chain recombines TRBV29-1 with TRBJ2-7; D possibly corresponds to TRBD2 (5 bases). The germline V gene encodes CDR1 SQVTM and CDR2 ANQGSEA. The CDR3 runs to 12 residues. The V gene lost 0 bases and the J gene lost 5 bases, with 8 bases spanning the gap. The DNA for the CDR3 is TGCAGCGTTGAAGAAGACGGGGACGAGCAGTACTTC. Protein sequence: CSVEEDGDEQYF.

This chain joins TRBV5-1 and TRBJ2-3, with TRBD1 matching 10 bases. V was clipped by 0 bases and J by 1 base; unmatched bases: 2. Looked up from germline, CDR1 is SGHRS and CDR2 is YFSETQ. This CDR3 is built from 16 residues. The CDR3 region is CASSLEGTGGTDTQYF. As DNA, the CDR3 is TGCGCCAGCAGCTTGGAGGGGACAGGGGGCACAGATACGCAGTATTTT.

This chain connects TRBV7-9 to TRBJ1-5, with TRBD1 identical over 8 bases. The ends lost 5 bases at V and 9 bases at J; junction bases unmatched: 12. Germline lookup yields CDR1 SEHNR and CDR2 FQNEAQ (reference sequence). The CDR3 loop spans 15 amino acids. The CDR3 nucleotides read TGTGCCAGCAGCCACAGCCGGGACAGGACTAGGCCCCAGCATTTT. Encoded protein: CASSHSRDRTRPQHF.

Only one count was recorded for this clone. V is TRBV6-5 and J is TRBJ1-4; D might be TRBD1 (5 bases). The germline V gene has CDR1 MNHEY and CDR2 SVGAGI. The germline V and J ends were trimmed by 5 bases and 2 bases, with 9 bases remaining between them. The CDR3 runs to 14 residues. The CDR3 region has the DNA TGTGCCAGCAGTCGACAGTCGACTAATGAAAAACTGTTTTTT. This codes for CASSRQSTNEKLFF.

The gene calls are TRBV6-9 and TRBJ1-2; weak D call: TRBD1 (6 bases). V dropped 6 bases and J dropped 3 bases, with 11 bases sitting between them. CDR3 size: 13 residues. Germline CDR1 and CDR2: MNHGY and SVAAGI. The CDR3 spells CASRTGGYYGYTF. CDR3 bases: TGTGCCAGCAGGACGGGGGGCTACTATGGCTACACCTTC.

The chain uses TRBV4-1 and TRBJ1-4; no definite D call. V was shortened by 0 bases and J by 5 bases, with 10 bases between the two germline ends. This CDR3 is 15 amino acids long. CDR1 MGHRA and CDR2 YSYEKL come from the germline V gene. The CDR3 DNA follows: TGCGCCAGCAGCCAAGATCCACAGATAAATGAAAAACTGTTTTTT. This translates into CASSQDPQINEKLFF.

The gene calls are TRBV7-6 and TRBJ1-2; maybe TRBD1 (5 bases). V was trimmed by 1 base and J by 0 bases, leaving 12 bases between them. The CDR3 is 16 residues long. CDR1 is SGHVS, CDR2 FNYEAQ, per germline. This chain's CDR3 is CASSLEHRSSNYGYTF. DNA of the CDR3: TGTGCCAGCAGCTTAGAGCACAGGAGCTCTAACTATGGCTACACCTTC.

The chain uses TRBV5-4 and TRBJ2-5; TRBD2 agrees at 11 bases. J gave up 0 bases and V 1 base, and 8 bases lay outside the gene matches. CDR1 SGHNT and CDR2 YYREEE come from the germline V gene (reference sequence). This CDR3 has 18 amino acids. CDR3 in amino acids: CASSLLTSGGLYQETQYF. CDR3 coding DNA: TGTGCCAGCAGCTTGCTTACTAGCGGGGGCCTGTACCAAGAGACCCAGTACTTC.

This rearrangement joins TRBV7-2 to TRBJ2-7, with D possibly being TRBD1 (6 bases). V lost 5 bases and J 0 bases, leaving 14 bases between the germline ends. CDR3 length: 15 residues. Germline lookup yields CDR1 SGHTA and CDR2 FQGNSA. As DNA, the CDR3 is TGTGCCAGCAGCCAACCAGGACAGCTCTCCTACGAGCAGTACTTC. It yields the protein CASSQPGQLSYEQYF.

The V and J genes are TRBV4-1 and TRBJ2-7; TRBD2 matches at 12 bases. Germline lookup yields CDR1 MGHRA and CDR2 YSYEKL. V trimming: 1 base; J trimming: 4 bases; junction bases outside the gene matches: 11. This CDR3 contains 18 residues. Written as DNA, the CDR3 is TGCGCCAGCAGCCAAGTAACCTTAGGACTAGCGGGGATGTACGAGCAGTACTTC. Its protein is CASSQVTLGLAGMYEQYF.

This rearrangement joins TRBV18 to TRBJ2-2, with TRBD1 identical over 7 bases. Germline V gene lookup returns CDR1 KGHSH and CDR2 LQKENI. The CDR3 consists of 16 residues. V trimming: 1 base; J trimming: 0 bases; junction bases outside the gene matches: 2. The CDR3 coding sequence is TGTGCCAGCTCACCACTCGGGACAGCGAACACCGGGGAGCTGTTTTTT. Translated: CASSPLGTANTGELFF.

The count of this clone is one. This sequence joins TRBV5-1 and TRBJ2-5; TRBD2 aligns across 14 bases. This CDR3 contains 20 residues. J lost 5 bases, V lost 2 bases, and 17 bases had no gene match. Germline-derived CDR1 and CDR2 are SGHRS and YFSETQ. The CDR3 here is CASSFNPTSGGGIHHETQYF. Here the CDR3 DNA reads TGCGCCAGCAGCTTTAACCCGACTAGCGGGGGGGGAATCCATCACGAGACCCAGTACTTC.

The chain employs TRBV5-1 and TRBJ1-5; D might be TRBD1 (5 bases). Germline CDR1 reads SGHRS; CDR2 reads YFSETQ. This CDR3 is built from 14 residues. V gave up 2 bases and J gave up 5 bases, with 11 bases separating them. The CDR3 loop reads CASSFYGGDQPQHF. CDR3 DNA sequence: TGCGCCAGCAGCTTCTATGGGGGGGATCAGCCCCAGCATTTT.

The chain links TRBV19 to TRBJ2-1; TRBD2 matches 10 bases. Germline CDR1 LNHDA, CDR2 SQIVND (reference sequence). V lost 4 bases to trimming and J lost 4 bases; unmatched junction nucleotides: 7. The CDR3 is 16 residues long. The CDR3 region is CASSTGAGGLYNEQFF. In nucleotides, the CDR3 is TGTGCCAGTAGTACGGGAGCGGGGGGGCTTTACAATGAGCAGTTCTTC.

This clone was counted between two and nine times. CDR3 in DNA: TGTGCCAGCGACAGGGGGGCGCATCAGCCCCAGCATTTT. It yields the protein CASDRGAHQPQHF. The chain employs TRBV2 and TRBJ1-5; 9 nucleotides agree with TRBD1. The CDR3 contains 13 residues. With 8 bases clipped from V and 5 bases from J, the junction kept 4 bases outside the gene matches. Germline CDR1 reads SNHLY; CDR2 reads FYNNEI.

This clone was seen a handful of times. The genes are TRBV28 and TRBJ1-2; no firm D call. The CDR3 is 16 amino acids. The ends were cut back, 5 bases at V and 0 bases at J, with 16 bases in the middle. In germline, CDR1 is MDHEN, CDR2 SYDVKM. The CDR3 nucleotides read TGTGCCAGCAGTGTTACTGGTGGGAGGGCTAACTATGGCTACACCTTC. Translation gives CASSVTGGRANYGYTF.